Following are 15 T cell receptor beta chains from one sample sequenced in a study of shared clonotypes between healthy human individuals. Only in-frame clones appear in the TCRdb table, and some are missing; sequencing was by immunoSEQ multiplex PCR. Of a few hundred thousand clones in the sample, about 96% were seen once. The source material was memory CD8+ T cells sorted from blood. Documented subset: CD45RO+ cells pooled with CCR7-negative TemRA cells. Every receptor here comes from a man younger than 40 in good health.

In this sample, this clone turned up once. V usage is TRBV5-1 and J usage is TRBJ2-2; no clear D. With 3 bases removed from V and 3 bases from J, the gap between germline ends came to 9 bases. CDR1 is SGHRS, CDR2 YFSETQ, per germline. The length of the CDR3 is 14 residues. The DNA of the CDR3 is TGCGCCAGCAGCTCAAGTGGTGACACCGGGGAGCTGTTTTTT. This encodes CASSSSGDTGELFF.

In regard to this clone: This sample includes further DNA sequences coding for the same CDR3. The V and J genes are TRBV28 and TRBJ2-7, with 8 bases lining up with TRBD1. CDR1 and CDR2 (germline): MDHEN, SYDVKM. The CDR3 consists of 14 residues. V dropped 5 bases and J dropped 4; count of bases not matched to a gene: 7. CDR3 sequence: CASSLRQGSYEQYF. The CDR3 coding sequence is TGTGCCAGCAGTCTTCGACAGGGGAGTTACGAGCAGTACTTC.

As regards this clone: Other DNA sequences of this sample code for an identical CDR3. The rearrangement uses TRBV28 and TRBJ2-7, with D hard to call. From germline, CDR1 is MDHEN and CDR2 SYDVKM. CDR3 size: 11 residues. Trimming left V 1 base short and J 5 bases short, with 3 bases between. CDR3 nucleotide sequence: TGTGCCAGCAGTTTATCCCACGAGCAGTACTTC. It is translated as CASSLSHEQYF.

The genes are TRBV15 and TRBJ2-1; 10 bases are shared with TRBD1. Germline-derived CDR1 and CDR2 are LNHNV and YYDKDF (reference sequence). The CDR3 runs to 14 residues. V trimming: 3 bases; J trimming: 10 bases; junction bases outside the gene matches: 6. In DNA form, the CDR3 reads TGTGCCACCAGCAGGCCGGGACAGGGGTACGAGCAGTTCTTC. Translated: CATSRPGQGYEQFF.

The V and J genes are TRBV30 and TRBJ1-6; D gene ambiguous. V lost 4 bases and J lost 6, with 10 bases in between. This CDR3 is 13 amino acids long. Germline V gene lookup returns CDR1 GTSNPN and CDR2 SVGIG (reference sequence). The CDR3 DNA sequence: TGTGCCTGGACCCGGGTCCGTAATTCACCCCTCCACTTT. It specifies CAWTRVRNSPLHF.

This clone appeared a single time. The chain links TRBV27 to TRBJ2-4, with D hard to call. Trimming removed 2 bases from V and 3 bases from J, with 11 bases in between. The CDR3 sequence is 15 residues long. From germline, CDR1 is MNHEY and CDR2 SMNVEV (reference sequence). The CDR3 region is CASSLGQAFKNIQYF. As DNA, the CDR3 is TGTGCCAGCAGTTTAGGTCAGGCCTTCAAAAACATTCAGTACTTC.

The genes are TRBV7-2 and TRBJ1-2; 12 bases map to TRBD1. V lost 4 bases to trimming and J lost 5 bases; unmatched junction nucleotides: 5. Germline CDR1 is SGHTA and CDR2 is FQGNSA. This CDR3 has 15 amino acids. The CDR3: CASSSGTGGVYGYTF. CDR3 nucleotides: TGTGCCAGCAGCTCCGGGACAGGGGGCGTATATGGCTACACCTTC.

The chain employs TRBV5-1 and TRBJ2-7, with D perhaps TRBD1 (6 bases). The CDR3 has 14 amino acids. CDR1 is SGHRS and CDR2 is YFSETQ in the germline V gene. Trimming took off 3 bases at V and 0 bases at J, with 10 bases between the two ends. The CDR3 protein is CASSSGATSYEQYF. CDR3 nucleotide sequence: TGCGCCAGCAGCTCAGGGGCGACCTCCTACGAGCAGTACTTC.

J is TRBJ2-1 and V is TRBV4-1; D is undetermined. This CDR3 comprises 13 residues. Germline V gene sequence: CDR1 MGHRA, CDR2 YSYEKL. The V gene lost 1 base and the J gene lost 8 bases, with 9 bases spanning the gap. The CDR3 DNA reads as TGCGCCAGCAGCCAAGTCCCGTCGGATGAGCAGTTCTTC. It codes for CASSQVPSDEQFF.

The CDR3 coding sequence is TGTGCCAGTAGTATAGGGTGGGGAACCTACGAGCAGTACTTC. It translates to CASSIGWGTYEQYF. The genes are TRBV19 and TRBJ2-7; no firm D call. The length of the CDR3 is 14 residues. CDR1 LNHDA and CDR2 SQIVND come from the germline V gene (reference sequence). Trimming removed 1 base from V and 2 bases from J, with 9 bases in between. Combining the CDR3 with reference TRBV19 and TRBJ2-7 gives the whole variable domain DGGITQSPKYLFRKEGQNVTLSCEQNLNHDAMYWYRQDPGQGLRLIYYSQIVNDFQKGDIAEGYSVSREKKESFPLTVTSAQKNPTAFYLCASSIGWGTYEQYFGPGTRLTVT.

The V call is TRBV30, the J call TRBJ1-2; D call uncertain. This CDR3 region has 11 residues. Germline-derived CDR1 and CDR2 are GTSNPN and SVGIG (reference sequence). Trimming took 4 bases from V and 2 from J, leaving 5 bases between them. In DNA form, the CDR3 reads TGTGCCTGGAATCGAAACTATGGCTACACCTTC. Residues: CAWNRNYGYTF.

V is TRBV4-1 and J is TRBJ2-1; 13 bases fit TRBD2. CDR3 length equals 17 residues. V gave up 1 base and J gave up 0 bases; unmatched junction bases: 0. Germline-derived CDR1 and CDR2 are MGHRA and YSYEKL. As DNA, the CDR3 is TGCGCCAGCAGCCAAGGGACTAGCGGGAGCTCCTACAATGAGCAGTTCTTC. It encodes CASSQGTSGSSYNEQFF.

The table lists this clone with a count of one. Distinct nucleotide sequences in the sample also encode this CDR3. This CDR3 reads CSARGSGYTF. The CDR3 DNA reads TGCAGTGCTAGGGGGAGTGGCTACACCTTC. The gene calls are TRBV20-1 and TRBJ1-2; D gene unclear. V shed 3 bases and J shed 7 bases, with 6 bases lying between them. Germline values: CDR1 DFQATT, CDR2 SNEGSKA (reference sequence). The CDR3 extends over 10 amino acids.

This chain links TRBV6-1 with TRBJ1-1; no clear D gene. V was trimmed by 10 bases and J by 1 base, leaving 10 bases between them. The CDR3 sequence is 12 residues long. The V gene's germline CDR1 is MNHNS and CDR2 SASEGT. CDR3: CATLWGNTEAFF. The CDR3 nucleotides are TGTGCCACCTTATGGGGGAACACTGAAGCTTTCTTT.

The J gene is TRBJ2-7, the V gene TRBV5-6; either TRBD1 or TRBD2 may fit D (6 bases each). CDR1 is SGHDT, CDR2 YYEEEE, per germline. V lost 2 bases and J 0 bases, leaving 12 bases between the germline ends. The CDR3 is made up of 15 amino acids. CDR3 region: CASSFGGRISYEQYF. CDR3 DNA sequence: TGTGCCAGCAGCTTCGGGGGCCGGATCTCCTACGAGCAGTACTTC.